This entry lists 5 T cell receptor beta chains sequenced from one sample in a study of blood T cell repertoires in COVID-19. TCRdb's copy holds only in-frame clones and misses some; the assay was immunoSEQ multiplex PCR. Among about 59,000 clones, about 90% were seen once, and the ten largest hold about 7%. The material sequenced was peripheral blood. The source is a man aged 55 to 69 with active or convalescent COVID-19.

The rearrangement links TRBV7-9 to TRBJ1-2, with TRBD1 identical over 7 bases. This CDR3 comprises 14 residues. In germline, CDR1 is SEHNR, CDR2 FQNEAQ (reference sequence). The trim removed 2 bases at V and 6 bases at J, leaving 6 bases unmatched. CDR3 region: CASSLMTGQDGYTF. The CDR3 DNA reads TGTGCCAGCAGCTTAATGACAGGGCAAGATGGCTACACCTTC.

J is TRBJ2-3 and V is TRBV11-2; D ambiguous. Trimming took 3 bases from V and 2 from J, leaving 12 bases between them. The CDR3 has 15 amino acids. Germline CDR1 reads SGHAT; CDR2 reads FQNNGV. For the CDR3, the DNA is TGTGCCAGCAGCTTCCGTATGAGTCCCACAGATACGCAGTATTTT. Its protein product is CASSFRMSPTDTQYF.

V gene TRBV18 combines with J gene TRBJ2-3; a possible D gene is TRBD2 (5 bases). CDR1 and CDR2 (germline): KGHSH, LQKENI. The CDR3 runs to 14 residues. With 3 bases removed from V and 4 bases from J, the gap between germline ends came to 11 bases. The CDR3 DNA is TGTGCCAGCTCACCGGGAGAAGGCGCAGATACGCAGTATTTT. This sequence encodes CASSPGEGADTQYF. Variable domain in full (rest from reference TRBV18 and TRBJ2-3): NAGVMQNPRHLVRRRGQEARLRCSPMKGHSHVYWYRQLPEEGLKFMVYLQKENIIDESGMPKERFSAEFPKEGPSILRIQQVVRGDSAAYFCASSPGEGADTQYFGPGTRLTVL.

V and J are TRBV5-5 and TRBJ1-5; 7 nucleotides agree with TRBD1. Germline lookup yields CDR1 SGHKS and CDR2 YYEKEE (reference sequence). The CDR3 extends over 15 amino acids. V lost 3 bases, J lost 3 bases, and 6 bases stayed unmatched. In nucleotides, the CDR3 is TGTGCCAGCAGCTCCGTAACAGGGGTCAATCAGCCCCAGCATTTT. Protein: CASSSVTGVNQPQHF.

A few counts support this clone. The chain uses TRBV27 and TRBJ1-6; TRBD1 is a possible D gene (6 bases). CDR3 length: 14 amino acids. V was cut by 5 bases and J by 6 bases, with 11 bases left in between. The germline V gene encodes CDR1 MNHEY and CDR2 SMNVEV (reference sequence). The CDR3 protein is CASSLRTANSPLHF. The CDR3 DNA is TGTGCCAGCAGTCTACGGACAGCTAATTCACCCCTCCACTTT.